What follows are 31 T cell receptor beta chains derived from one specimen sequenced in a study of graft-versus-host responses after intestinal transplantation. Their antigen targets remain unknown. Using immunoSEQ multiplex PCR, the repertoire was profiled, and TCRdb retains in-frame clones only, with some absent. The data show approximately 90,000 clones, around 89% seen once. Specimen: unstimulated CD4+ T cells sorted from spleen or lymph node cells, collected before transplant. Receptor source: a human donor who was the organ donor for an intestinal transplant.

The CDR3 sequence is CASRLGANVLTF. The CDR3 nucleotides are TGTGCCAGCCGTCTTGGGGCCAACGTCCTGACTTTC. The J gene is TRBJ2-6, the V gene TRBV2, with unresolved D. Deletions cut 8 bases from V and 3 bases from J, with 5 bases between. Germline loops: CDR1 SNHLY, CDR2 FYNNEI. The CDR3 spans 12 residues.

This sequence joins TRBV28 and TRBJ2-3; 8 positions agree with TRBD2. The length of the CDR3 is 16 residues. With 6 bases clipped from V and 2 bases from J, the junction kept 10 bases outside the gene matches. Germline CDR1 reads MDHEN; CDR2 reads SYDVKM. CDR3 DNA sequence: TGTGCCAGCAGCCCGGGGACGGGAGGGGCCACAGATACGCAGTATTTT. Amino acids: CASSPGTGGATDTQYF. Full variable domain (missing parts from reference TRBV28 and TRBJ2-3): DVKVTQSSRYLVKRTGEKVFLECVQDMDHENMFWYRQDPGLGLRLIYFSYDVKMKEKGDIPEGYSVSREKKERFSLILESASTNQTSMYLCASSPGTGGATDTQYFGPGTRLTVL.

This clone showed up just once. The CDR3 bases are TGCGCCAGCAGCCAACTGGACAGGCTCACAACTAATGAAAAACTGTTTTTT. It specifies CASSQLDRLTTNEKLFF. The genes are TRBV4-1 and TRBJ1-4, with 7 bases aligning to TRBD1. Germline CDR1 is MGHRA and CDR2 is YSYEKL. Trimming took 2 bases from V and 0 from J; bases not matched to a gene: 6. The length of the CDR3 is 17 residues.

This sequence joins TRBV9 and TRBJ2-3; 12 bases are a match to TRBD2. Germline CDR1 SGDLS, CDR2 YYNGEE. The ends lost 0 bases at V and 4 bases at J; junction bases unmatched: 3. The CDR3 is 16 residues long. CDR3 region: CASSVGLAGVSDTQYF. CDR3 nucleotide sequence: TGTGCCAGCAGCGTAGGACTAGCGGGGGTATCAGATACGCAGTATTTT.

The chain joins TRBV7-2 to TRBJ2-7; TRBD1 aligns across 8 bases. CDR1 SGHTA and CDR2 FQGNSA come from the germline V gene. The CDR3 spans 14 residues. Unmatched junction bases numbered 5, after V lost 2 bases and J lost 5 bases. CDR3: CASSLQGASDEQYF. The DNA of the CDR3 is TGTGCCAGCAGCTTACAGGGGGCTTCCGACGAGCAGTACTTC.

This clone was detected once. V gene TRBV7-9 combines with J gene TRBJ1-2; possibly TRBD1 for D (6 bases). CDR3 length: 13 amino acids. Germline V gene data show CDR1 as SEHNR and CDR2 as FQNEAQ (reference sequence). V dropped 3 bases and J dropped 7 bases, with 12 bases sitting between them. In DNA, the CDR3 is TGTGCCAGCAGCTTCGACACCAGGGGTGGCTACACCTTC. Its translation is CASSFDTRGGYTF.

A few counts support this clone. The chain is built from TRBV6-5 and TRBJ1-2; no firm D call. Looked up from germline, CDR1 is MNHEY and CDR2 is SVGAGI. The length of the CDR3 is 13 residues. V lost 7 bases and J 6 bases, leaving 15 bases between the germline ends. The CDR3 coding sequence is TGTGCCAGCACTTTCCCGGGAGGGCATGGCTACACCTTC. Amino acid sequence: CASTFPGGHGYTF.

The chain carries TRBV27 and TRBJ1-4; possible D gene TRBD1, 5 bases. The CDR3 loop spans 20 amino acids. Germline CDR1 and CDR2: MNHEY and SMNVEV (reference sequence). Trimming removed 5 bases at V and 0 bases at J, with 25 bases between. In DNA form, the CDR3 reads TGTGCCAGCAGTCCGCAGCTCAGGGCGGGGCAGACAGCAACTAATGAAAAACTGTTTTTT. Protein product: CASSPQLRAGQTATNEKLFF.

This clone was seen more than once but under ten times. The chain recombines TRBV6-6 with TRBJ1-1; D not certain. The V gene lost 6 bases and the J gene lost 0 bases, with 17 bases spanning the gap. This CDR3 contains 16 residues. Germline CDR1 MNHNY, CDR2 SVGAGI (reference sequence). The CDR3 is CASRNGPAYMNTEAFF. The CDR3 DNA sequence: TGTGCCAGCAGAAATGGGCCAGCCTACATGAACACTGAAGCTTTCTTT.

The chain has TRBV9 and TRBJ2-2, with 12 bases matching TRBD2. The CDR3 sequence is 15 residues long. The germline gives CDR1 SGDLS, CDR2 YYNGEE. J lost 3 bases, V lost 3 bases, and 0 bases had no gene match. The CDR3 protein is CASSASGGDTGELFF. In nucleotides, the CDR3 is TGTGCCAGCAGCGCTAGCGGGGGGGACACCGGGGAGCTGTTTTTT.

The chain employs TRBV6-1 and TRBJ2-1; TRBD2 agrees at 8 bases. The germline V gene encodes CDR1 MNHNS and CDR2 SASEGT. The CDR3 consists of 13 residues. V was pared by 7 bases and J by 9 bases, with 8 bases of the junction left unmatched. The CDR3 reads CASKPGLVGEQFF. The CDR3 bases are TGTGCCAGCAAACCGGGACTAGTAGGTGAGCAGTTCTTC.

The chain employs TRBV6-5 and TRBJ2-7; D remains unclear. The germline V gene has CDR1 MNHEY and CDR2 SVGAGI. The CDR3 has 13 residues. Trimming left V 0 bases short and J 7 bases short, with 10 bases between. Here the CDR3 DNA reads TGTGCCAGCAGTTACTCCTGGTCCGGGGAGCAGTACTTC. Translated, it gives CASSYSWSGEQYF.

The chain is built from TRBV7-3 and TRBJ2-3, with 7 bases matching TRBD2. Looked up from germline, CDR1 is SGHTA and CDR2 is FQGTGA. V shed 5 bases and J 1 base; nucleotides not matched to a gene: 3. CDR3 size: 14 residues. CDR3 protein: CASSNSGGTDTQYF. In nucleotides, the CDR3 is TGTGCCAGCAGCAACAGCGGGGGCACAGATACGCAGTATTTT.

Here the CDR3 DNA reads TGTGCCAGCAGACTACAGGAGAACACTGAAGCTTTCTTT. This sequence encodes CASRLQENTEAFF. This chain joins TRBV25-1 and TRBJ1-1, with a tentative D call TRBD1 (5 bases). The CDR3 consists of 13 residues. The V gene's germline CDR1 is MGHDK and CDR2 SYGVNS. With 6 bases removed from V and 1 base from J, the gap between germline ends came to 9 bases.

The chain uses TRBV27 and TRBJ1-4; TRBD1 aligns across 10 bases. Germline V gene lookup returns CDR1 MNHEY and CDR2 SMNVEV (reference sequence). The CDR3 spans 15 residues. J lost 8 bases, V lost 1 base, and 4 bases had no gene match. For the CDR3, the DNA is TGTGCCAGCAGTTTATTCGACAGGGGGCCGGAAAAACTGTTTTTT. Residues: CASSLFDRGPEKLFF.

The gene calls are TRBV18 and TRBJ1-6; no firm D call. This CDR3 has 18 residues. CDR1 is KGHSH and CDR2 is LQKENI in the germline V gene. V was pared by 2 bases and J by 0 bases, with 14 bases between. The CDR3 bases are TGTGCCAGCTCACCAAGGAGGAAGGGAAGCTCCTATAATTCACCCCTCCACTTT. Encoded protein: CASSPRRKGSSYNSPLHF.

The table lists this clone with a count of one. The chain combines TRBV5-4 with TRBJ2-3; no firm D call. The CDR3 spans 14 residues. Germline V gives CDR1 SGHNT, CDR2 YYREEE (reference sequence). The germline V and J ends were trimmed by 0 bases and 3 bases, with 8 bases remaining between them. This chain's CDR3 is CASSLALGTDTQYF. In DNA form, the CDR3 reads TGTGCCAGCAGCTTGGCCCTCGGTACAGATACGCAGTATTTT.

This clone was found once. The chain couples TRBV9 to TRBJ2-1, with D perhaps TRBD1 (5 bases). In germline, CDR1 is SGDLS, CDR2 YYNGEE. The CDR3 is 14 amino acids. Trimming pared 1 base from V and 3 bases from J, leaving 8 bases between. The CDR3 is CASSVQGFYNEQFF. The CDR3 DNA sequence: TGTGCCAGCAGCGTACAGGGCTTCTACAATGAGCAGTTCTTC.

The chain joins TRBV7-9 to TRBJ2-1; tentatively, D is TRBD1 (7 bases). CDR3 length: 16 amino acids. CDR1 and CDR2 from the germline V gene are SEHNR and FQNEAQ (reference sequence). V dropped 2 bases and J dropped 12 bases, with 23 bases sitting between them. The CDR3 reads CASSLRAGGGWVWQFF. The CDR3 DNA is TGTGCCAGCAGCTTACGAGCAGGAGGGGGCTGGGTTTGGCAGTTCTTC.

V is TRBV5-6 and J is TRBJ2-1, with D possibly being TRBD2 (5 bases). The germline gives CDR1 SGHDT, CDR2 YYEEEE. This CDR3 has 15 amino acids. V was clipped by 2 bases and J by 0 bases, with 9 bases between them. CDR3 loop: CASSFGGSSYNEQFF. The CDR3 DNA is TGTGCCAGCAGCTTCGGTGGGAGCTCCTACAATGAGCAGTTCTTC.

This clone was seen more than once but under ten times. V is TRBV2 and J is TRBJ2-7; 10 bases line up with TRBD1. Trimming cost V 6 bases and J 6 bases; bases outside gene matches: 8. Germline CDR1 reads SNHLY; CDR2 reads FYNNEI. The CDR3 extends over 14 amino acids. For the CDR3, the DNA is TGTGCCAGCAGGGAGACAGGGGGCGCGGGCGAGCAGTACTTC. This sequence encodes CASRETGGAGEQYF. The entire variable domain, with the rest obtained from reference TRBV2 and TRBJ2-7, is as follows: EPEVTQTPSHQVTQMGQEVILRCVPISNHLYFYWYRQILGQKVEFLVSFYNNEISEKSEIFDDQFSVERPDGSNFTLKIRSTKLEDSAMYFCASRETGGAGEQYFGPGTRLTVT.

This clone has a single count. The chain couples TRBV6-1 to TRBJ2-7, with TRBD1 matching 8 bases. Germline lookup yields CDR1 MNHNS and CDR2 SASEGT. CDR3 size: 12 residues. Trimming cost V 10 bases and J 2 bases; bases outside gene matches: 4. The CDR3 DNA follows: TGTGCCACCACGGGACAGGCCTACGAGCAGTACTTC. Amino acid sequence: CATTGQAYEQYF.

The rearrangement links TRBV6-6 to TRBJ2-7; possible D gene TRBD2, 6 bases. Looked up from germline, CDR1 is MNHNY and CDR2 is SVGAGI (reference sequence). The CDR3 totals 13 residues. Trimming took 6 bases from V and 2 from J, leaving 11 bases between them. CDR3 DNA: TGTGCCAGCAGCAGGCGACTAGCCTACGAGCAGTACTTC. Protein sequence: CASSRRLAYEQYF.

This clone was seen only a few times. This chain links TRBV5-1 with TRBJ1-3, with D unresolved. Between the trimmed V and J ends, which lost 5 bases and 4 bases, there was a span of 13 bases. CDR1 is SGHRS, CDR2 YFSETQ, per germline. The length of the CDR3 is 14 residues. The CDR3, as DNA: TGCGCCAGCAGGTCCCCGGAGGGCGGAAACACCATATATTTT. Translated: CASRSPEGGNTIYF. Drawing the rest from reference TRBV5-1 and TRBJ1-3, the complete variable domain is KAGVTQTPRYLIKTRGQQVTLSCSPISGHRSVSWYQQTPGQGLQFLFEYFSETQRNKGNFPGRFSGRQFSNSRSEMNVSTLELGDSALYLCASRSPEGGNTIYFGEGSWLTVV.

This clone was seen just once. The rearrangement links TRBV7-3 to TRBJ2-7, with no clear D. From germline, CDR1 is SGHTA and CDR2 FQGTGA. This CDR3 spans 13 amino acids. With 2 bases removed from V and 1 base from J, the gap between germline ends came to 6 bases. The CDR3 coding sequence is TGTGCCAGCAGCTTAGGGCCGTCCTACGAGCAGTACTTC. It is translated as CASSLGPSYEQYF.

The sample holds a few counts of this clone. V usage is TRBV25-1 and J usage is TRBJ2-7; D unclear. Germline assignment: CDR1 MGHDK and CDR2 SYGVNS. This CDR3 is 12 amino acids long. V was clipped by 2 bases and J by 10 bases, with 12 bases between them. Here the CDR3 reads CASSEGLFFQYF. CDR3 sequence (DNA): TGTGCCAGCAGTGAAGGGCTCTTTTTCCAGTACTTC.

The CDR3: CASSLSHQPQHF. In nucleotides, the CDR3 is TGTGCCAGCAGTTTGAGTCATCAGCCCCAGCATTTT. The gene calls are TRBV28 and TRBJ1-5; D unclear. The CDR3 is 12 residues long. Germline CDR1 is MDHEN and CDR2 is SYDVKM. Trimming shortened V by 3 bases and J by 5 bases, and 5 bases separated the two germline ends.

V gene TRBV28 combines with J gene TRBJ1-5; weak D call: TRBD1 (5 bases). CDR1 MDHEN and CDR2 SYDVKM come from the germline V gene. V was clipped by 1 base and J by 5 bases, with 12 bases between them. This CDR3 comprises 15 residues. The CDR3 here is CASSLFQGYYQPQHF. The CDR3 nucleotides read TGTGCCAGCAGTTTATTTCAGGGCTACTATCAGCCCCAGCATTTT.

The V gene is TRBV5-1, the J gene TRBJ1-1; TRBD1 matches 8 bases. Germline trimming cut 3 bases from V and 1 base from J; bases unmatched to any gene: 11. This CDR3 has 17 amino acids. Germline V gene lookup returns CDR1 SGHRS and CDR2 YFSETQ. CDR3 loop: CASSWRDADRGNTEAFF. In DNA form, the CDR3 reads TGCGCCAGCAGCTGGAGAGATGCCGACAGGGGGAACACTGAAGCTTTCTTT.

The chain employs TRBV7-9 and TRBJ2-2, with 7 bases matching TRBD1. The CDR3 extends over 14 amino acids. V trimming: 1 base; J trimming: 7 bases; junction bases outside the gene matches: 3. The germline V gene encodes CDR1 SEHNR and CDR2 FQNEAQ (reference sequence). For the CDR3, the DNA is TGTGCCAGCAGCTTAGTACCAGGGGGCGGGGAGCTGTTTTTT. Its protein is CASSLVPGGGELFF.

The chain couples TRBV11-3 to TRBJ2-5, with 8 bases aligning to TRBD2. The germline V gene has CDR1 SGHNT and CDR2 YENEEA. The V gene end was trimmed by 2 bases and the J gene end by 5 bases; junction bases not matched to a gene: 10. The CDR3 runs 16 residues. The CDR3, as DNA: TGTGCCAGCAGCTTACGGACTAGCCCTTTCAGGGAGACCCAGTACTTC. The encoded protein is CASSLRTSPFRETQYF.